This T cell receptor (beta chain) derives from a study of OX40 agonist ivuxolimab in advanced cancers. Study-wide context: Patients took ivuxolimab, an agonistic anti-OX40 (CD134) antibody. Three patients responded partially, comprising one with hepatocellular carcinoma and two with cutaneous melanoma. Findings of the study overall: Low normalized clonal expansion also occurred in some nonresponding patients. Mean expanded clone counts were higher in CD8+ than CD4+ T cells.

In the case of this clone: What it binds is unknown.

Generated by immunoSEQ multiplex PCR, the TCRdb table keeps only in-frame clones and is missing some. Among tens of thousands of clones listed, 80% to 90% were seen once. The CDR3 loop spans 13 amino acids. Trimming shortened V by 6 bases and J by 8 bases, and 16 bases separated the two germline ends. Looked up from germline, CDR1 is MNHEY and CDR2 is SVGAGI. J is TRBJ1-2 and V is TRBV6-5; a weak D match, TRBD1 (5 bases). Here the sequenced sample was CD4+ or CD8+ T cells sorted from blood, taken in a trial of the OX40 agonist ivuxolimab. The source is an adult with an advanced solid tumor such as melanoma, head and neck, liver or kidney cancer. The CDR3 bases are TGTGCCAGCAGATCCCAGGGAGGAGGGGGCTACACCTTC. Its translation is CASRSQGGGGYTF.